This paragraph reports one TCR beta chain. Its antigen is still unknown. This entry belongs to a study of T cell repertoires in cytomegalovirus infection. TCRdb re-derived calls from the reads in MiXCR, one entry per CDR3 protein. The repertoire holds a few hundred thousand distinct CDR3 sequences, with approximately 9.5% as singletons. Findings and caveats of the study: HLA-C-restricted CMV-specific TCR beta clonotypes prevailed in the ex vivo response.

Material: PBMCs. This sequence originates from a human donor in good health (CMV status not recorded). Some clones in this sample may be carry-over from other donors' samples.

CDR3 sequence reads: CSDPKGAGTEAFF. CDR3 in DNA: TGCAGTGATCCAAAGGGGGCCGGGACTGAAGCTTTCTTT. The chain employs TRBV20-1 and TRBJ1-1; 7 bases agree with TRBD1. CDR1 is DFQATT, CDR2 SNEGSKA, per germline (reference sequence). The length of the CDR3 is 13 residues. J gave up 5 bases and V 7 bases, and 10 bases lay outside the gene matches.